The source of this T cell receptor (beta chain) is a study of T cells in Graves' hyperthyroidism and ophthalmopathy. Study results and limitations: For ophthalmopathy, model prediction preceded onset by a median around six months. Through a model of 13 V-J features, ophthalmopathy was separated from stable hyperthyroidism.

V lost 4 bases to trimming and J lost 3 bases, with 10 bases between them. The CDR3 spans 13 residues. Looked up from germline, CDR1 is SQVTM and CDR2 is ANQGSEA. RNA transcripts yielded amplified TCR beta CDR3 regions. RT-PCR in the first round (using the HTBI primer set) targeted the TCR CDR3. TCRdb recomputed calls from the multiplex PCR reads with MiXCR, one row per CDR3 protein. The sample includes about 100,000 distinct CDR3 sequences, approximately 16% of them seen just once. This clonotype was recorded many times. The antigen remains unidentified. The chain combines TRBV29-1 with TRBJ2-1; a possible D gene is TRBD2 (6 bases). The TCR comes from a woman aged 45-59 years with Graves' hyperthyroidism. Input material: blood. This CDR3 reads CSVVADIYNEQFF. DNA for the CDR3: TGCAGCGTTGTAGCGGATATCTACAATGAGCAGTTCTTC.